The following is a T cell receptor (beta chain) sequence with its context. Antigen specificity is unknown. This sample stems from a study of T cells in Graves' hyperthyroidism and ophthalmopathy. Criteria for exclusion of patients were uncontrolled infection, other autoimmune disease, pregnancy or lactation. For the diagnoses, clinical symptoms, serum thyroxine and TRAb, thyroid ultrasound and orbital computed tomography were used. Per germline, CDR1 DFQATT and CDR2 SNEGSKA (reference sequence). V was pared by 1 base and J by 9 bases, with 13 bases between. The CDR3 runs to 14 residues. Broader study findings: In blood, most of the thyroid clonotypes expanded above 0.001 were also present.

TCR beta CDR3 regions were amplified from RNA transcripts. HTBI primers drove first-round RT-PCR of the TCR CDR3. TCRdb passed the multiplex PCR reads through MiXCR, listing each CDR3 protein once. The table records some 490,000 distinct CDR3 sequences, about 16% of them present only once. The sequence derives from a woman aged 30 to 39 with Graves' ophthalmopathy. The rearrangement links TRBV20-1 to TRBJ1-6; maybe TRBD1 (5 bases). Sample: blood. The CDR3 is CSARVGQGSSPLHF. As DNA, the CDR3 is TGCAGTGCTAGAGTGGGGCAGGGAAGTTCACCCCTCCACTTT.